This is a list of T cell receptor beta chains from one sample in a study of blood T cell repertoires in COVID-19. Clones were sequenced by immunoSEQ multiplex PCR, and TCRdb holds only the in-frame ones, with some missing. This table has some 170,000 clones, over 75% appearing once. Sequences were obtained from PBMCs or T cells enriched from blood (not recorded which). The receptors were sampled from a human donor with acute COVID-19. The donor label of this sample is uncertain. The CDR3 runs from the conserved cysteine through the conserved F or W. D genes are given only for firm matches. Not all rows give a size; the values are once, few, many and, for expanded clones, a class.

clone size: .
D gene: TRBD2
V gene: TRBV20-1
J gene: TRBJ2-3
CDR3 protein: CSASAGGASDTQYF
CDR3 DNA: TGCAGTGCTAGTGCGGGGGGGGCGTCAGATACGCAGTATTTT

clone size: .
D gene: .
V gene: TRBV7-8
J gene: TRBJ2-7
CDR3 protein: CASSLIPGTRIYEQYF
CDR3 DNA: TGTGCCAGCAGCTTAATCCCCGGGACAAGGATCTACGAGCAGTACTTC

clone size: .
D gene: .
V gene: TRBV5-5
J gene: TRBJ2-7
CDR3 protein: CASSPRQSSYEQYF
CDR3 DNA: TGTGCCAGCAGCCCGCGACAGTCATCCTACGAGCAGTACTTC

clone size: .
D gene: TRBD2
V gene: TRBV4-1
J gene: TRBJ2-5
CDR3 protein: CASSQTGLVRETQYF
CDR3 DNA: TGCGCCAGCAGCCAGACGGGACTAGTAAGAGAGACCCAGTACTTC

clone size: .
D gene: .
V gene: TRBV19
J gene: TRBJ2-7
CDR3 protein: CASSSIGVPSQANYEQYF
CDR3 DNA: TGTGCCAGTAGTTCTATAGGGGTACCTTCCCAGGCAAACTACGAGCAGTACTTC

clone size: .
D gene: .
V gene: TRBV5-4
J gene: TRBJ2-7
CDR3 protein: CASSPEMASYEQYF
CDR3 DNA: TGTGCCAGCAGCCCTGAAATGGCTTCCTACGAGCAGTACTTC

clone size: .
D gene: TRBD2
V gene: TRBV6-1
J gene: TRBJ2-7
CDR3 protein: CASSDIPSGGPSYEQYF
CDR3 DNA: TGTGCCAGCAGTGATATCCCTAGCGGGGGGCCTTCCTACGAGCAGTACTTC

clone size: .
D gene: .
V gene: TRBV4-3
J gene: TRBJ2-7
CDR3 protein: CASSSSRGSYEQYF
CDR3 DNA: TGCGCCAGCAGCTCTTCCAGGGGCTCCTACGAGCAGTACTTC

clone size: few
D gene: .
V gene: TRBV5-1
J gene: TRBJ2-7
CDR3 protein: CASSFEGLYEQYF
CDR3 DNA: TGCGCCAGCAGCTTCGAGGGTTTGTACGAGCAGTACTTC

clone size: .
D gene: .
V gene: TRBV19
J gene: TRBJ1-2
CDR3 protein: CASSVDRIYGYTF
CDR3 DNA: TGTGCCAGTAGTGTGGACAGAATCTATGGCTACACCTTC

clone size: .
D gene: TRBD1
V gene: TRBV11-3
J gene: TRBJ2-7
CDR3 protein: CASSLGTGGAYEQYF
CDR3 DNA: TGTGCCAGCAGCTTGGGGACAGGGGGGGCCTACGAGCAGTACTTC

clone size: .
D gene: .
V gene: TRBV6-6
J gene: TRBJ2-5
CDR3 protein: CASTAGETQYF
CDR3 DNA: TGTGCCAGCACGGCAGGGGAGACCCAGTACTTC

clone size: .
D gene: .
V gene: TRBV6-4
J gene: TRBJ2-7
CDR3 protein: CASSDAPGGRSYEQYF
CDR3 DNA: TGTGCCAGCAGTGATGCTCCGGGCGGGCGCTCCTACGAGCAGTACTTC

clone size: .
D gene: .
V gene: TRBV6-5
J gene: TRBJ2-6
CDR3 protein: CASSQDSSGANVLTF
CDR3 DNA: TGTGCCAGCAGTCAGGACAGCTCTGGGGCCAACGTCCTGACTTTC

clone size: .
D gene: .
V gene: TRBV15
J gene: TRBJ1-2
CDR3 protein: CATSRDRLVTGDGYTF
CDR3 DNA: TGTGCCACCAGCAGAGATCGGCTAGTGACAGGTGATGGCTACACCTTC

clone size: .
D gene: TRBD1
V gene: TRBV30
J gene: TRBJ1-4
CDR3 protein: CAWNPGQGEKLFF
CDR3 DNA: TGTGCCTGGAACCCGGGACAGGGGGAAAAACTGTTTTTT

clone size: .
D gene: .
V gene: TRBV6-5
J gene: TRBJ1-1
CDR3 protein: CASSSTGGEAFF
CDR3 DNA: TGTGCCAGCAGTTCCACTGGGGGGGAAGCTTTCTTT

clone size: .
D gene: TRBD1
V gene: TRBV29-1
J gene: TRBJ1-1
CDR3 protein: CSLDRGPEAFF
CDR3 DNA: TGCAGCCTTGACAGGGGCCCTGAAGCTTTCTTT

clone size: .
D gene: TRBD1
V gene: TRBV5-4
J gene: TRBJ1-1
CDR3 protein: CASSWDRGEAFF
CDR3 DNA: TGTGCCAGCAGCTGGGACAGGGGTGAAGCTTTCTTT

clone size: .
D gene: TRBD1
V gene: TRBV9
J gene: TRBJ1-1
CDR3 protein: CASSAGSGGGRNTEAFF
CDR3 DNA: TGTGCCAGCAGCGCAGGATCGGGAGGGGGCCGGAACACTGAAGCTTTCTTT

clone size: .
D gene: TRBD2
V gene: TRBV11-2
J gene: TRBJ2-7
CDR3 protein: CASSRLANTYEQYF
CDR3 DNA: TGTGCCAGCAGCCGACTAGCTAACACCTACGAGCAGTACTTC

clone size: .
D gene: TRBD2
V gene: TRBV11-2
J gene: TRBJ2-1
CDR3 protein: CASSFLAGGRNEQFF
CDR3 DNA: TGTGCCAGCAGCTTTCTAGCGGGGGGGCGAAATGAGCAGTTCTTC

clone size: .
D gene: .
V gene: TRBV7-8
J gene: TRBJ1-1
CDR3 protein: CASSLGEDTEAFF
CDR3 DNA: TGTGCCAGCAGCTTAGGGGAGGACACTGAAGCTTTCTTT

clone size: .
D gene: .
V gene: TRBV9
J gene: TRBJ2-4
CDR3 protein: CASSVDPGPGVKNIQYF
CDR3 DNA: TGTGCCAGCAGCGTAGACCCAGGACCAGGGGTCAAAAACATTCAGTACTTC

clone size: .
D gene: TRBD1
V gene: TRBV27
J gene: TRBJ2-1
CDR3 protein: CASSLSSGTGRDEQFF
CDR3 DNA: TGTGCCAGCAGTTTAAGCAGCGGGACAGGGAGAGATGAGCAGTTCTTC

clone size: .
D gene: .
V gene: TRBV9
J gene: TRBJ1-1
CDR3 protein: CASSGYPGDTEAFF
CDR3 DNA: TGTGCCAGCAGCGGATACCCAGGGGACACTGAAGCTTTCTTT

clone size: .
D gene: TRBD2
V gene: TRBV6-4
J gene: TRBJ2-3
CDR3 protein: CASSDVAGGTDTQYF
CDR3 DNA: TGTGCCAGCAGTGACGTAGCGGGGGGCACAGATACGCAGTATTTT

clone size: once
D gene: TRBD1
V gene: TRBV18
J gene: TRBJ2-7
CDR3 protein: CASSPGGQGYEQYF
CDR3 DNA: TGTGCCAGCTCACCGGGAGGACAGGGCTACGAGCAGTACTTC

clone size: .
D gene: TRBD1
V gene: TRBV6-5
J gene: TRBJ1-4
CDR3 protein: CASRVGTEGEKLFF
CDR3 DNA: TGTGCCAGCAGGGTTGGGACAGAGGGCGAAAAACTGTTTTTT

clone size: .
D gene: .
V gene: TRBV2
J gene: TRBJ1-5
CDR3 protein: CASSDGIWDQPQHF
CDR3 DNA: TGTGCCAGCAGTGACGGGATCTGGGATCAGCCCCAGCATTTT

clone size: .
D gene: TRBD1
V gene: TRBV7-6
J gene: TRBJ1-1
CDR3 protein: CASSPRQGFDTEAFF
CDR3 DNA: TGTGCCAGCAGCCCAAGACAGGGGTTCGACACTGAAGCTTTCTTT

clone size: .
D gene: .
V gene: TRBV25-1
J gene: TRBJ1-1
CDR3 protein: CASSENSYTEAFF
CDR3 DNA: TGTGCCAGCAGTGAAAACAGCTACACTGAAGCTTTCTTT

clone size: .
D gene: .
V gene: TRBV7-2
J gene: TRBJ2-1
CDR3 protein: CASSSDWSSYNEQFF
CDR3 DNA: TGTGCCAGCAGCTCTGACTGGAGCTCCTACAATGAGCAGTTCTTC